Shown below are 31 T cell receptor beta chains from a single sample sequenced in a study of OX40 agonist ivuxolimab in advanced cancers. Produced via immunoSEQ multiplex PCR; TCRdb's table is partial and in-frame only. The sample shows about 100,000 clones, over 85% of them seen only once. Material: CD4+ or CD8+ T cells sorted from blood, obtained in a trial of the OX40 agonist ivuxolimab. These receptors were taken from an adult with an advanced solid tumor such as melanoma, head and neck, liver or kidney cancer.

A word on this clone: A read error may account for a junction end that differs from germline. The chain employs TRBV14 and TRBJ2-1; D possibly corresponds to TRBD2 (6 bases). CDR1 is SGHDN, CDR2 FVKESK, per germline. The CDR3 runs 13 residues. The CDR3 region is CASSQDTATSGVF. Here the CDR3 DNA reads TGTGCCAGCAGCCAAGATACCGCGACCTCGGGAGTCTTC.

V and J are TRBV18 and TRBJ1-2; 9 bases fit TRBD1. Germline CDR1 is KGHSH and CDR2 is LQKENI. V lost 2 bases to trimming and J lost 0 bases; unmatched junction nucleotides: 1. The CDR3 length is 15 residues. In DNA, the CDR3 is TGTGCCAGCTCACCAAGGGACAGGGCTAACTATGGCTACACCTTC. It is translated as CASSPRDRANYGYTF.

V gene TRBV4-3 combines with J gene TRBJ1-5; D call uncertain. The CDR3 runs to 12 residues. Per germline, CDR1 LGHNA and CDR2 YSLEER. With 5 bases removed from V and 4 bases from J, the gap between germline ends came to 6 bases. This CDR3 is CASSGGNQPQHF. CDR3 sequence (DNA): TGCGCCAGCAGCGGCGGGAATCAGCCCCAGCATTTT.

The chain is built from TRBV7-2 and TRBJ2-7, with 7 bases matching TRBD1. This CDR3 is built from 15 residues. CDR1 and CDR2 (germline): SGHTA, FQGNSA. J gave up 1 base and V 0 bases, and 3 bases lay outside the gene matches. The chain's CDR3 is CASSLAGTESYEQYF. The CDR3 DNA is TGTGCCAGCAGCTTAGCGGGGACAGAGTCCTACGAGCAGTACTTC. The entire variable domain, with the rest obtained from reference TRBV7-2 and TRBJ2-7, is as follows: GAGVSQSPSNKVTEKGKDVELRCDPISGHTALYWYRQSLGQGLEFLIYFQGNSAPDKSGLPSDRFSAERTGGSVSTLTIQRTQQEDSAVYLCASSLAGTESYEQYFGPGTRLTVT.

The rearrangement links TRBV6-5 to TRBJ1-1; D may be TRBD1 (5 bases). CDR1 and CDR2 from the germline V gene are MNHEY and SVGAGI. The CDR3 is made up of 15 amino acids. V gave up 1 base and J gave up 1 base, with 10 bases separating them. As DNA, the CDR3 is TGTGCCAGCAGTTACTGGGGCTTTAGGAACACTGAAGCTTTCTTT. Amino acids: CASSYWGFRNTEAFF.

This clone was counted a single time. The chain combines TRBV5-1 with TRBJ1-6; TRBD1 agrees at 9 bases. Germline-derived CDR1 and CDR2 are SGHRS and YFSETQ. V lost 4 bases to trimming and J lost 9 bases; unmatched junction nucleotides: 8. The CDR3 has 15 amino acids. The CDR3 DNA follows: TGCGCCAGCAGCCCTACCGCGACAGGGGGTTCACCCCTCCACTTT. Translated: CASSPTATGGSPLHF.

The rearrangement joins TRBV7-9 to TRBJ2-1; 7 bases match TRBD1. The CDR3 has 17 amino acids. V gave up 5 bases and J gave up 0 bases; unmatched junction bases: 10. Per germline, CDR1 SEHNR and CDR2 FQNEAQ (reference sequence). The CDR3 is CASSKGAGQLSYNEQFF. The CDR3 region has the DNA TGTGCCAGCAGCAAGGGGGCCGGACAGCTCTCCTACAATGAGCAGTTCTTC.

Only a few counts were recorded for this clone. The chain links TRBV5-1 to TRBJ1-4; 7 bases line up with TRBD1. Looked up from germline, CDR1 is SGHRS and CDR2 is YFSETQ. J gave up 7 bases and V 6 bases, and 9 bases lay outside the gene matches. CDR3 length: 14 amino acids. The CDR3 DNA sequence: TGCGCCAGCACCACAGGGGACGTAATTGAAAAACTGTTTTTT. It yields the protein CASTTGDVIEKLFF.

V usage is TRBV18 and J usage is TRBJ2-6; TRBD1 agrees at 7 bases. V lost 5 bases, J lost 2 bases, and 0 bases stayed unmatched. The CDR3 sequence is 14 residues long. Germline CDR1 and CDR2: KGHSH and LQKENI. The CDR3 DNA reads TGTGCCAGCTCAGACAGGGCTGGGGCCAACGTCCTGACTTTC. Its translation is CASSDRAGANVLTF.

The CDR3 nucleotides read TGTGCCAGCAGTTTATGGGGAAACACCATATATTTT. Amino acids: CASSLWGNTIYF. The genes are TRBV28 and TRBJ1-3; D is unresolved. The V gene's germline CDR1 is MDHEN and CDR2 SYDVKM. The CDR3 covers 12 residues. V lost 0 bases and J lost 4, with 1 base in between.

CDR3 sequence reads: CSVVQGAGKNIQYF. The CDR3 DNA follows: TGCAGCGTTGTCCAGGGGGCGGGCAAAAACATTCAGTACTTC. The genes are TRBV29-1 and TRBJ2-4, with TRBD1 matching over 8 bases. Losses at the gene ends were 4 bases for V and 3 bases for J; bases not matched to a gene: 5. The CDR3 extends over 14 amino acids. Germline lookup yields CDR1 SQVTM and CDR2 ANQGSEA. The full variable domain, with the rest looked up from reference TRBV29-1 and TRBJ2-4, is SAVISQKPSRDICQRGTSLTIQCQVDSQVTMMFWYRQQPGQSLTLIATANQGSEATYESGFVIDKFPISRPNLTFSTLTVSNMSPEDSSIYLCSVVQGAGKNIQYFGAGTRLSVL.

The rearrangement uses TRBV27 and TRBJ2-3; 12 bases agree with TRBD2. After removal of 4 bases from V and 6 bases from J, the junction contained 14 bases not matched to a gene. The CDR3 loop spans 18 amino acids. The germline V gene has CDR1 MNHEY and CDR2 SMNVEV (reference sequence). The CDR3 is CASSSLGLAGSSGDTQYF. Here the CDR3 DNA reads TGTGCCAGCAGTTCCCTCGGACTAGCGGGGTCCAGCGGGGATACGCAGTATTTT.

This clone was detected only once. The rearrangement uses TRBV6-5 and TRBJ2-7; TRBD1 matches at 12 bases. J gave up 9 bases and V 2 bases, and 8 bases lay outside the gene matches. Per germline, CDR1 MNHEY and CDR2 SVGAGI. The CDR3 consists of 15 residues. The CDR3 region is CASSYGGQGAWRQYF. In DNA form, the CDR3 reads TGTGCCAGCAGTTACGGGGGACAGGGGGCCTGGCGGCAGTACTTC.

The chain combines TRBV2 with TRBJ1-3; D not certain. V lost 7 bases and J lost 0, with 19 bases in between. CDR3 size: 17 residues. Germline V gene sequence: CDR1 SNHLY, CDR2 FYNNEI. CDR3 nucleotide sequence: TGTGCCAGCACAGGTCAGGCTAGGCCGAGCTCTGGAAACACCATATATTTT. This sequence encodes CASTGQARPSSGNTIYF.

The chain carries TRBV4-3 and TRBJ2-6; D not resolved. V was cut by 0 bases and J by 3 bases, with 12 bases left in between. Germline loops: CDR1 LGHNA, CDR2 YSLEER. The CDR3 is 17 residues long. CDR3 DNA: TGCGCCAGCAGCCAAGATGTGGCGGTTGGTGGGGCCAACGTCCTGACTTTC. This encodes CASSQDVAVGGANVLTF.

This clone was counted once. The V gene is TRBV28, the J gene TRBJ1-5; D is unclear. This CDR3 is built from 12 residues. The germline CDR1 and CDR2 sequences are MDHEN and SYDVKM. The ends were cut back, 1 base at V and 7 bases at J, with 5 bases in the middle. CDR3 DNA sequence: TGTGCCAGCAGTTTATCCGCCCAGCCCCAGCATTTT. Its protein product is CASSLSAQPQHF.

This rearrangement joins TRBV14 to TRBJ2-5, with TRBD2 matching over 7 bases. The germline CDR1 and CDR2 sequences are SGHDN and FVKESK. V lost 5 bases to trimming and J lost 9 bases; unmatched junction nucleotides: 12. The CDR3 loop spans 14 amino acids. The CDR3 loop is CASSFGTAREAQYF. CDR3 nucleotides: TGTGCCAGCAGCTTCGGGACGGCTCGGGAGGCCCAGTACTTC. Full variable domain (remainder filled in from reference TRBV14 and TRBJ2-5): EAGVTQFPSHSVIEKGQTVTLRCDPISGHDNLYWYRRVMGKEIKFLLHFVKESKQDESGMPNNRFLAERTGGTYSTLKVQPAELEDSGVYFCASSFGTAREAQYFGPGTRLLVL.

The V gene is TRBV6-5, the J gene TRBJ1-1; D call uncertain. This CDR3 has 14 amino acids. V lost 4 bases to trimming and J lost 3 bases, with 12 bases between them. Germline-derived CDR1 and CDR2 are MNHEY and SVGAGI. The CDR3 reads CASSSEHGYTEAFF. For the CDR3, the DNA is TGTGCCAGCAGTTCGGAACATGGTTACACTGAAGCTTTCTTT.

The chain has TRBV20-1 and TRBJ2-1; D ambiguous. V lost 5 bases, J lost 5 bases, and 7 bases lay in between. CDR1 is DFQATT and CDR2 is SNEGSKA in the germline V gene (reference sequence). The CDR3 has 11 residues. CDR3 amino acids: CSAPPHNEQFF. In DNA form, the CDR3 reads TGCAGTGCTCCCCCACACAATGAGCAGTTCTTC.

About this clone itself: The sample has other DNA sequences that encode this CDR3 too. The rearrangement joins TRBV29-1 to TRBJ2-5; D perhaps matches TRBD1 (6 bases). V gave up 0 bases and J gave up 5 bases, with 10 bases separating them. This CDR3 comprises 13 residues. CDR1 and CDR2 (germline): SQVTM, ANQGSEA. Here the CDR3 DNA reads TGCAGCGTTGAAGAAGGGGGTCGGGAGACCCAGTACTTC. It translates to CSVEEGGRETQYF.

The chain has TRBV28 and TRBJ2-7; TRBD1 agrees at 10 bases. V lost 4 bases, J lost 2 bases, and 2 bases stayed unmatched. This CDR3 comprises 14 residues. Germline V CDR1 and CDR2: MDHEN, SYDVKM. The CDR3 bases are TGTGCCAGCAGTTCGGGACAGGGGCCCTACGAGCAGTACTTC. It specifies CASSSGQGPYEQYF.

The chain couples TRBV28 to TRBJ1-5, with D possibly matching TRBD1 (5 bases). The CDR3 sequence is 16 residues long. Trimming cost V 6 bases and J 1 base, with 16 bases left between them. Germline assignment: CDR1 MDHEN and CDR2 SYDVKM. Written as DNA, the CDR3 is TGTGCCAGCAGCCGGGGGTCAGGCCCGAGCAATCAGCCCCAGCATTTT. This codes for CASSRGSGPSNQPQHF.

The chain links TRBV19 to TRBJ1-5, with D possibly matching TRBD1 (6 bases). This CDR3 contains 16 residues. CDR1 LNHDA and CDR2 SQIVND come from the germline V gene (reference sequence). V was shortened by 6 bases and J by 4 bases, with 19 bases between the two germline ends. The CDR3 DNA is TGTGCCAGTAGCACGAAAGGGGGGTTTGAGAATCAGCCCCAGCATTTT. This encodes CASSTKGGFENQPQHF.

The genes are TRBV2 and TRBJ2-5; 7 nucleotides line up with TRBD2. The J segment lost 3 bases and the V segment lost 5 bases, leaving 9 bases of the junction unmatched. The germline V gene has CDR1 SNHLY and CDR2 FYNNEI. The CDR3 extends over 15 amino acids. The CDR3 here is CASSFMGLAEETQYF. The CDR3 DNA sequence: TGTGCCAGCAGTTTTATGGGGCTAGCGGAAGAGACCCAGTACTTC.

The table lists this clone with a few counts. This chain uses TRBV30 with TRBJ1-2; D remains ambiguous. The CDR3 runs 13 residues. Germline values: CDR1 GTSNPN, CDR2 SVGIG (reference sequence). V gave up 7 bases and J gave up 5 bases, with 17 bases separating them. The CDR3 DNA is TGTGCCTCCAGCCCGGCATCGGGGTATGGCTACACCTTC. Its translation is CASSPASGYGYTF.

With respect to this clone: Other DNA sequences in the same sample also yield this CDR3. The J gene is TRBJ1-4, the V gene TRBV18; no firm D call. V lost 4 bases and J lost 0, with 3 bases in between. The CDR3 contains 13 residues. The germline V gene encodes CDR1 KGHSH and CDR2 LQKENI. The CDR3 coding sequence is TGTGCCAGCTCACGTGCAACTAATGAAAAACTGTTTTTT. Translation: CASSRATNEKLFF.

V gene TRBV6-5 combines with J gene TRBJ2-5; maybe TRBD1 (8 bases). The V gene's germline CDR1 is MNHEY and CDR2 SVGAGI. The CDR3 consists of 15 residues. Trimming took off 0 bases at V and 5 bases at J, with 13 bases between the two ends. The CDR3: CASSYSGQGGETQYF. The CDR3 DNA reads TGTGCCAGCAGTTACTCCGGACAGGGAGGGGAGACCCAGTACTTC.

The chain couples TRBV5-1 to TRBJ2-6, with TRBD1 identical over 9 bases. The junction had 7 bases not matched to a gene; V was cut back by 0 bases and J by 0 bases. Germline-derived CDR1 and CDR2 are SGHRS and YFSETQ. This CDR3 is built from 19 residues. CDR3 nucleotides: TGCGCCAGCAGCTTGGGACTCGGACAGGGGAACTCTGGGGCCAACGTCCTGACTTTC. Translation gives CASSLGLGQGNSGANVLTF.

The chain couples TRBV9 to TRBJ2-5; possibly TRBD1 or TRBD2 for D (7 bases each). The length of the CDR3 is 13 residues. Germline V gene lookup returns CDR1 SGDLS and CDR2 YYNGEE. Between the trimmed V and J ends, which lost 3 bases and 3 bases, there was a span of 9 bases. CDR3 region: CASSAGGEETQYF. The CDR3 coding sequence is TGTGCCAGCAGCGCAGGGGGGGAAGAGACCCAGTACTTC.

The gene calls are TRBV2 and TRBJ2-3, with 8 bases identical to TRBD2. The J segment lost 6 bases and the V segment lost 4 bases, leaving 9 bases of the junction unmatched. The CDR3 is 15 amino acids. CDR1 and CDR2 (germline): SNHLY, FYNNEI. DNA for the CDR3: TGTGCCAGCAGTGCTTTTGCGGGGGGCTGGGATACGCAGTATTTT. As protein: CASSAFAGGWDTQYF.

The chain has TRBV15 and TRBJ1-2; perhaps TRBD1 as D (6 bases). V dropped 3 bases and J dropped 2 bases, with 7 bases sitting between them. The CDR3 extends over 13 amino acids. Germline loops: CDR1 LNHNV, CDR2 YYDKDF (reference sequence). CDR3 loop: CATSSTGNYGYTF. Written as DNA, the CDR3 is TGTGCCACCAGCAGTACAGGGAACTATGGCTACACCTTC.